This T cell receptor beta chain emerged from a study of T cells after yellow fever vaccination. This clonotype has more than one count but fewer than ten. The antigen remains unidentified. General observations from the study: Contamination by abundant bulk-population clonotypes could be present in FACS-sorted repertoires. Clones from primary vaccination mostly reappeared after the booster (over 95% CD4, approximately 88% CD8). A secondary response was less intense yet reached its peak sooner, at day 5 versus 15.

Generation of TCR cDNA used 5'RACE template switching (which added a universal primer site and UMIs). TCRdb called the 5' RACE reads again in MiXCR, with one record for every CDR3 protein. The sample contains 150,000 or so distinct CDR3 sequences, approximately 9.7% of which appear only once. Per the germline V gene, CDR1 is SGHDT and CDR2 is YYEEEE. Deletions cut 3 bases from V and 0 bases from J, with 3 bases between. The CDR3 loop spans 13 amino acids. The source was CD8+ T cells sorted from PBMCs, collected 45 days after the yellow fever booster vaccination. The rearrangement joins TRBV5-6 to TRBJ2-2, with D unclear. This clonotype was obtained from a man aged 18-30 years who received the YFV17D yellow fever vaccine. CDR3 DNA sequence: TGTGCCAGCAGCTGGACGAACACCGGGGAGCTGTTTTTT. Encoded protein: CASSWTNTGELFF. The full variable domain, completed using reference TRBV5-6 and TRBJ2-2, is DAGVTQSPTHLIKTRGQQVTLRCSPKSGHDTVSWYQQALGQGPQFIFQYYEEEERQRGNFPDRFSGHQFPNYSSELNVNALLLGDSALYLCASSWTNTGELFFGEGSRLTVL.